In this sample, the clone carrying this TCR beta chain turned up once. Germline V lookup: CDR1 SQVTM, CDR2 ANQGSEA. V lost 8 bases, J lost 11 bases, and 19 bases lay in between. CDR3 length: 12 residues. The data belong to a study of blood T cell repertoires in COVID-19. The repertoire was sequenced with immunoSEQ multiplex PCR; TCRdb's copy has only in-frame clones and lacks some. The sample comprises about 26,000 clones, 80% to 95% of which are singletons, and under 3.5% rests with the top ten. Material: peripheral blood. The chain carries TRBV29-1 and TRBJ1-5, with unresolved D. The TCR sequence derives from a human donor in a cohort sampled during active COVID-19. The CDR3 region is CSLRPRRRAQHF. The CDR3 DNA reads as TGCAGCCTTCGTCCGAGGCGAAGAGCCCAGCATTTT.